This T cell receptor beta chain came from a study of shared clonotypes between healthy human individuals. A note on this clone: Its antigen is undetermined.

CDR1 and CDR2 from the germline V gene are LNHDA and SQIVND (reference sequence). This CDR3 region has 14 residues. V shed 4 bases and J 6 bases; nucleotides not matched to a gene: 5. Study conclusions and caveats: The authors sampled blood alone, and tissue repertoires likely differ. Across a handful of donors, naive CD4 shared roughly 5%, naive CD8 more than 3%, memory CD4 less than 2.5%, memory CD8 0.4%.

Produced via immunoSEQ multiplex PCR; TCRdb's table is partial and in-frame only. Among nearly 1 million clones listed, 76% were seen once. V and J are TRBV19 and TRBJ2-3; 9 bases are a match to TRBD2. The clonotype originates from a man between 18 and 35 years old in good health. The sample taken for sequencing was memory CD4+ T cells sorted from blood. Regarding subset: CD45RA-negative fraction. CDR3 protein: CASSNSGSGDTQYF. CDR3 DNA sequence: TGTGCCAGTAGTAATAGCGGGAGCGGCGATACGCAGTATTTT. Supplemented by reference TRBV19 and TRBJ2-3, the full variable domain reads DGGITQSPKYLFRKEGQNVTLSCEQNLNHDAMYWYRQDPGQGLRLIYYSQIVNDFQKGDIAEGYSVSREKKESFPLTVTSAQKNPTAFYLCASSNSGSGDTQYFGPGTRLTVL.